This TCR beta chain was profiled in a study of CD8+ T cells in alopecia areata. This clone was seen a few times. Germline loops: CDR1 SQVTM, CDR2 ANQGSEA. The CDR3 consists of 13 residues. The V end lost 7 bases, the J end lost 1 base, and 10 bases lay between the germline ends. The treatment here: oral pan-JAK inhibitor, 5-10 mg twice daily. cDNA reverse transcribed from extracted RNA served as the sequencing template. Method: immunoSEQ multiplex PCR; TCRdb's copy keeps in-frame clones and lacks some. The table records tens of thousands of clones, approximately 44% of them present only once. This sample comprised CD8+ T cells sorted from blood, obtained at roughly week 38, from a patient treated with tofacitinib. The chain links TRBV29-1 to TRBJ2-2; D could derive from TRBD1 or TRBD2 (6 bases each). The sequence derives from a human donor with alopecia areata. The CDR3, as DNA: TGCAGCGGCGGGACACAGAACACCGGGGAGCTGTTTTTT. This sequence encodes CSGGTQNTGELFF.